Listed here are 22 T cell receptor beta chains from one sample, sequenced in a study of blood T cell repertoires in COVID-19. Profiling relied on immunoSEQ multiplex PCR, and the TCRdb table lists in-frame clones only, not all of them. Of about 190,000 clones listed, roughly 73% are singletons. Sequenced sample: peripheral blood. The receptors stem from a woman at least 80 years old with active or convalescent COVID-19.

The chain links TRBV28 to TRBJ1-6; TRBD1 matches at 7 bases. The CDR3 loop spans 15 amino acids. The trim removed 8 bases at V and 5 bases at J, leaving 9 bases unmatched. Germline V lookup: CDR1 MDHEN, CDR2 SYDVKM. The CDR3 here is CASSPGGVNNSPLHF. CDR3 sequence (DNA): TGTGCCAGCTCCCCAGGGGGAGTAAATAATTCACCCCTCCACTTT.

The CDR3 reads CASRTHTGEAFF. The CDR3 DNA follows: TGTGCCAGCAGGACCCACACAGGGGAAGCTTTCTTT. The chain combines TRBV2 with TRBJ1-1; maybe TRBD1 (6 bases). Per germline, CDR1 SNHLY and CDR2 FYNNEI. V dropped 6 bases and J dropped 8 bases, with 13 bases sitting between them. The CDR3 extends over 12 amino acids. Full variable domain (outside the CDR3, taken from reference TRBV2 and TRBJ1-1): EPEVTQTPSHQVTQMGQEVILRCVPISNHLYFYWYRQILGQKVEFLVSFYNNEISEKSEIFDDQFSVERPDGSNFTLKIRSTKLEDSAMYFCASRTHTGEAFFGQGTRLTVV.

J is TRBJ1-2 and V is TRBV4-3, with D unclear. Germline CDR1 reads LGHNA; CDR2 reads YSLEER. The CDR3 length is 15 residues. V lost 1 base to trimming and J lost 4 bases, with 13 bases between them. The CDR3 sequence: CASSQVGAEAYGYTF. CDR3 sequence (DNA): TGCGCCAGCAGCCAAGTGGGTGCGGAGGCCTATGGCTACACCTTC.

The chain is built from TRBV6-5 and TRBJ1-1; unclear D gene. CDR1 and CDR2 from the germline V gene are MNHEY and SVGAGI. CDR3 size: 13 residues. V was trimmed by 10 bases and J by 1 base, leaving 13 bases between them. For the CDR3, the DNA is TGTGCCACTACGGACTACTGGAACACTGAAGCTTTCTTT. Protein product: CATTDYWNTEAFF.

This clone occurred once. V gene TRBV19 combines with J gene TRBJ2-3, with D possibly matching TRBD1 (6 bases). The CDR3 totals 13 residues. Trimming stripped 5 bases from V and 4 bases from J, with 10 bases between. CDR1 is LNHDA, CDR2 SQIVND, per germline (reference sequence). The DNA of the CDR3 is TGTGCCAGTAGTCCCGGACAGTCAGATACGCAGTATTTT. Its translation: CASSPGQSDTQYF.

The chain joins TRBV5-4 to TRBJ1-2; tentative D call: TRBD1 (5 bases). V was pared by 5 bases and J by 2 bases, with 16 bases between. This CDR3 has 15 residues. Germline V lookup: CDR1 SGHNT, CDR2 YYREEE (reference sequence). In DNA, the CDR3 is TGTGCCAGCAGTTTTACTGCAGGGAAAAACTATGGCTACACCTTC. This encodes CASSFTAGKNYGYTF. Variable domain in full (rest from reference TRBV5-4 and TRBJ1-2): ETGVTQSPTHLIKTRGQQVTLRCSSQSGHNTVSWYQQALGQGPQFIFQYYREEENGRGNFPPRFSGLQFPNYSSELNVNALELDDSALYLCASSFTAGKNYGYTFGSGTRLTVV.

Only one count was recorded for this clone. The chain has TRBV28 and TRBJ1-5; no reliable D call. Germline loops: CDR1 MDHEN, CDR2 SYDVKM. V lost 4 bases, J lost 4 bases, and 23 bases lay in between. This CDR3 spans 18 amino acids. In nucleotides, the CDR3 is TGTGCCAGCAGTTCCTCGGTGAGAGGGTGGGTAGGGAATCAGCCCCAGCATTTT. It codes for CASSSSVRGWVGNQPQHF.

This rearrangement joins TRBV6-5 to TRBJ1-5; TRBD1 matches 9 bases. Germline V gene lookup returns CDR1 MNHEY and CDR2 SVGAGI. V dropped 2 bases and J dropped 6; count of bases not matched to a gene: 5. CDR3 size: 15 residues. CDR3 in DNA: TGTGCCAGCAGTTACACAACAGGGGGCGGTCAGCCCCAGCATTTT. It specifies CASSYTTGGGQPQHF.

The CDR3 DNA reads TGTGCCAGCAGTGGCTTATCGAGGGATCAGCCCCAGCATTTT. This translates into CASSGLSRDQPQHF. J is TRBJ1-5 and V is TRBV2; no firm D call. There are 14 residues in the CDR3. CDR1 and CDR2 (germline): SNHLY, FYNNEI. V lost 4 bases, J lost 5 bases, and 12 bases lay in between.

This clone was seen only once. V is TRBV3-1 (or the pseudogene TRBV3-2) and J is TRBJ2-7; D might be TRBD2 (6 bases). The CDR3 has 13 amino acids. V was clipped by 3 bases and J by 10 bases, with 16 bases between them. Per the germline V gene, CDR1 is LGHDT and CDR2 is YNNKEL (reference sequence). For the CDR3, the DNA is TGTGCCAGCAGCCAGGACCTAGCGTCCTCCCAGTACTTC. Its protein is CASSQDLASSQYF.

The chain uses TRBV27 and TRBJ2-7; tentatively, D is TRBD2 (6 bases). Trimming took off 1 base at V and 2 bases at J, with 9 bases between the two ends. The CDR3 length is 14 residues. Germline lookup yields CDR1 MNHEY and CDR2 SMNVEV (reference sequence). CDR3 nucleotides: TGTGCCAGCAGTTTATTACGGGAGCCCTACGAGCAGTACTTC. This codes for CASSLLREPYEQYF.

This CDR3 is CAWSPRRAGEKLFF. The CDR3 nucleotides are TGTGCCTGGAGTCCCCGGAGGGCTGGGGAAAAACTGTTTTTT. The V gene is TRBV30, the J gene TRBJ1-4; D remains ambiguous. Germline assignment: CDR1 GTSNPN and CDR2 SVGIG (reference sequence). Trimming removed 2 bases at V and 8 bases at J, with 15 bases between. CDR3 length: 14 residues.

This clone appeared once. The rearrangement uses TRBV5-6 and TRBJ1-2; D not certain. This CDR3 is 12 amino acids long. Trimming left V 5 bases short and J 3 bases short, with 8 bases between. Germline V CDR1 and CDR2: SGHDT, YYEEEE. The CDR3 DNA follows: TGTGCCAGCAGGGTCGGGGACTATGGCTACACCTTC. Translation gives CASRVGDYGYTF.

The V call is TRBV9, the J call TRBJ1-3; possibly TRBD1 for D (5 bases). Trimming stripped 2 bases from V and 3 bases from J, with 12 bases between. This CDR3 comprises 15 residues. CDR1 and CDR2 (germline): SGDLS, YYNGEE. The CDR3 here is CASSVTQGNGNTIYF. CDR3 bases: TGTGCCAGCAGCGTTACCCAGGGTAATGGAAACACCATATATTTT.

The V and J genes are TRBV14 and TRBJ2-5; D remains unclear. Trimming left V 0 bases short and J 5 bases short, with 10 bases between. The CDR3 has 14 amino acids. In germline, CDR1 is SGHDN, CDR2 FVKESK. CDR3 protein: CASSQDRLRETQYF. The CDR3 nucleotides are TGTGCCAGCAGCCAAGATAGACTGCGGGAGACCCAGTACTTC. The whole variable domain, filled in from reference TRBV14 and TRBJ2-5, reads EAGVTQFPSHSVIEKGQTVTLRCDPISGHDNLYWYRRVMGKEIKFLLHFVKESKQDESGMPNNRFLAERTGGTYSTLKVQPAELEDSGVYFCASSQDRLRETQYFGPGTRLLVL.

In its sample, this clone was seen once. The rearrangement links TRBV29-1 to TRBJ2-3, with D perhaps TRBD2 (5 bases). V shed 3 bases and J shed 1 base, with 5 bases lying between them. The CDR3 contains 12 residues. Germline assignment: CDR1 SQVTM and CDR2 ANQGSEA. The CDR3: CSVDGGTDTQYF. DNA of the CDR3: TGCAGCGTTGACGGGGGCACAGATACGCAGTATTTT.

Comments on this clone: This sample includes further DNA sequences coding for the same CDR3. J is TRBJ1-1 and V is TRBV5-1, with a weak D call TRBD1 (5 bases). V was pared by 3 bases and J by 0 bases, with 9 bases between. Germline loops: CDR1 SGHRS, CDR2 YFSETQ. The CDR3 covers 14 residues. The CDR3 is CASSSGQLNTEAFF. The CDR3 DNA reads TGCGCCAGCAGCTCCGGACAACTGAACACTGAAGCTTTCTTT. Using reference TRBV5-1 and TRBJ1-1 for the parts outside the CDR3, the full variable domain is KAGVTQTPRYLIKTRGQQVTLSCSPISGHRSVSWYQQTPGQGLQFLFEYFSETQRNKGNFPGRFSGRQFSNSRSEMNVSTLELGDSALYLCASSSGQLNTEAFFGQGTRLTVV.

The count of this clone is one. The chain employs TRBV6-2 or TRBV6-3 and TRBJ2-7, with 9 bases aligning to TRBD2. Germline V lookup: CDR1 MNHEY, CDR2 SVGEGT. The junction had 11 bases not matched to a gene; V was cut back by 7 bases and J by 4 bases. The CDR3 is made up of 15 amino acids. In DNA, the CDR3 is TGTGCCAGCACCCCGGGGGTAGCGGGGGTATACGAGCAGTACTTC. Amino acids: CASTPGVAGVYEQYF.

This chain joins TRBV28 and TRBJ1-4; no firm D call. The length of the CDR3 is 12 residues. Trimming took off 7 bases at V and 3 bases at J, with 6 bases between the two ends. Germline CDR1 reads MDHEN; CDR2 reads SYDVKM. The DNA for the CDR3 is TGTGCCAGCACGGAGGCTAATGAAAAACTGTTTTTT. Protein: CASTEANEKLFF. The full variable domain, with the rest looked up from reference TRBV28 and TRBJ1-4, is DVKVTQSSRYLVKRTGEKVFLECVQDMDHENMFWYRQDPGLGLRLIYFSYDVKMKEKGDIPEGYSVSREKKERFSLILESASTNQTSMYLCASTEANEKLFFGSGTQLSVL.

The CDR3 is CASRDSPNTEAFF. In DNA form, the CDR3 reads TGCGCCAGCAGGGACAGCCCGAACACTGAAGCTTTCTTT. The J gene is TRBJ1-1, the V gene TRBV5-1; perhaps TRBD1 as D (6 bases). Looked up from germline, CDR1 is SGHRS and CDR2 is YFSETQ. V was cut by 5 bases and J by 1 base, with 9 bases left in between. This CDR3 comprises 13 residues.

This clone turned up a few times. V and J are TRBV5-6 and TRBJ1-1; TRBD1 matches at 8 bases. The CDR3 is made up of 16 amino acids. The V segment lost 0 bases and the J segment 0 bases; nucleotides outside the gene matches: 4. CDR1 is SGHDT, CDR2 YYEEEE, per germline. The chain's CDR3 is CASSLVQGAMNTEAFF. The DNA for the CDR3 is TGTGCCAGCAGCTTGGTTCAGGGGGCCATGAACACTGAAGCTTTCTTT.

CDR3 nucleotide sequence: TGTGCCAGCAGCCCGGACTACCGGACCTACGAGCAGTACTTC. Its translation: CASSPDYRTYEQYF. J is TRBJ2-7 and V is TRBV5-4; the D gene is possibly TRBD2 (6 bases). Germline V gene lookup returns CDR1 SGHNT and CDR2 YYREEE (reference sequence). Trimming took off 4 bases at V and 2 bases at J, with 13 bases between the two ends. This CDR3 contains 14 residues.